This TCR beta chain was documented in a study of blood T cell repertoires in COVID-19. Germline V gives CDR1 MNHEY, CDR2 SMNVEV (reference sequence). V was clipped by 5 bases and J by 1 base, with 11 bases between them. There are 14 residues in the CDR3. Libraries were prepared by immunoSEQ multiplex PCR; TCRdb keeps only in-frame clonotypes and omits some of them. The sample contains approximately 100,000 clones, about 86% of which appear only once. The sequence derives from a woman in her forties or fifties who had recovered from COVID-19. V usage is TRBV27 and J usage is TRBJ1-1; no reliable D call. Sequenced sample: PBMCs or T cells enriched from blood (not recorded which). CDR3 loop: CASSRSGWNTEAFF. The CDR3 nucleotides are TGTGCCAGCAGTAGGAGTGGTTGGAACACTGAAGCTTTCTTT.